This TCR beta chain came from a study of T-cell reconstitution after alpha-beta-depleted transplantation in children. This clonotype has a count of ten or more. As yet, its antigen is unknown. Unique molecular identifiers were used in preparing the TCRbeta library. Using its own MiXCR run on the PCR reads, TCRdb lists one record per CDR3 protein. The sample yields 700,000 to 850,000 distinct CDR3 sequences, roughly 16% seen once. Overall study findings and caveats: Several hundred expanded graft clones reportedly were the source of alpha-beta T cells about two months after transplant. Day-60 TCRbeta diversity that was high in some patients was derived from surviving recipient T cells and thymic progenitors. Fresh T-cell production supplied most of the T-cell counts and diversity seen one year after transplant.

The receptor comes from a male patient younger than 18 who had a stem cell transplant for acute lymphoblastic leukemia, so the T cells may come from the graft donor. Sample: PBMCs, mostly from graft donor cells, taken 360 days after TCRalphabeta/CD19-depleted stem cell transplant.

This CDR3 reads CASSPWMGDSPLHF. In DNA, the CDR3 is TGTGCCAGCAGCCCCTGGATGGGTGATTCACCCCTCCACTTT. The chain recombines TRBV7-9 with TRBJ1-6; D is unclear. Germline lookup yields CDR1 SEHNR and CDR2 FQNEAQ (reference sequence). Trimming removed 5 bases from V and 8 bases from J, with 13 bases in between. CDR3 length: 14 amino acids.